This T cell receptor (beta chain) stems from a study of Graves' ophthalmopathy and Graves' hyperthyroidism. General study findings and limits: Most thyroid-expanded clonotypes exceeding 0.001 frequency were also found in blood.

CDR3 regions of TCR beta were amplified from RNA transcripts. RT-PCR with HTBI primers came first, then second-round multiplex PCR. MiXCR, run by TCRdb on the multiplex PCR reads, gives a single entry per CDR3 protein. Of some 380,000 distinct CDR3 sequences in the sample, roughly 14% were seen once. There are a few counts of this clonotype. Antigen unknown. V shed 0 bases, J shed 6 bases, and the junction held 12 bases outside the gene matches. CDR1 and CDR2 from the germline V gene are SGDLS and YYNGEE. The CDR3 has 17 residues. This rearrangement joins TRBV9 to TRBJ1-1; 9 bases fit TRBD1. The sequence was obtained from a woman between 18 and 29 years old with stable Graves' hyperthyroidism. Source material: peripheral blood. The DNA of the CDR3 is TGTGCCAGCAGCGTAGCTTTGACCGGGACAGGGCAATCTGAAGCTTTCTTT. Protein sequence: CASSVALTGTGQSEAFF.